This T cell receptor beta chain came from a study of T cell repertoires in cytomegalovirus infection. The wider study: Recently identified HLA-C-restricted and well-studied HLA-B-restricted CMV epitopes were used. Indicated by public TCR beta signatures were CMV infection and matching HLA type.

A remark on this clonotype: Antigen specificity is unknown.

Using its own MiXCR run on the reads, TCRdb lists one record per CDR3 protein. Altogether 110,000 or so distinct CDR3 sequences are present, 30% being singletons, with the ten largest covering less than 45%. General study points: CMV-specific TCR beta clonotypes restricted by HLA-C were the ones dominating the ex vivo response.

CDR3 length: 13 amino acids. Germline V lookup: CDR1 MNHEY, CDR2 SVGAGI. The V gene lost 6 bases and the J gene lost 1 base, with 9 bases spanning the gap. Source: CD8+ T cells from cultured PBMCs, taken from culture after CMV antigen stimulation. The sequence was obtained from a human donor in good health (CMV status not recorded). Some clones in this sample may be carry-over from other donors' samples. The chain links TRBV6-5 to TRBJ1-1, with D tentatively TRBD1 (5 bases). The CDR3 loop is CASSRAGNTEAFF. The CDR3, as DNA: TGTGCCAGCAGCAGGGCAGGGAACACTGAAGCTTTCTTT.